This TCR beta chain was recovered during a study of blood T cell repertoires in COVID-19. Measured with immunoSEQ multiplex PCR; TCRdb has only the in-frame clones, and not every one. The sample lists over 110,000 clones; roughly 79% were seen once. The sample holds one count of this clone. Trimming shortened V by 6 bases and J by 1 base, and 13 bases separated the two germline ends. In germline, CDR1 is MDHEN, CDR2 SYDVKM. The CDR3 covers 15 residues. Sequenced input: peripheral blood. The source of this sequence is a woman in her fifties or sixties with acute or convalescent COVID-19. The chain links TRBV28 to TRBJ2-1; D is undetermined. The CDR3 DNA follows: TGTGCCAGCAGGGTTTTCAGACTTTCCTACAATGAGCAGTTCTTC. Translating it yields CASRVFRLSYNEQFF.